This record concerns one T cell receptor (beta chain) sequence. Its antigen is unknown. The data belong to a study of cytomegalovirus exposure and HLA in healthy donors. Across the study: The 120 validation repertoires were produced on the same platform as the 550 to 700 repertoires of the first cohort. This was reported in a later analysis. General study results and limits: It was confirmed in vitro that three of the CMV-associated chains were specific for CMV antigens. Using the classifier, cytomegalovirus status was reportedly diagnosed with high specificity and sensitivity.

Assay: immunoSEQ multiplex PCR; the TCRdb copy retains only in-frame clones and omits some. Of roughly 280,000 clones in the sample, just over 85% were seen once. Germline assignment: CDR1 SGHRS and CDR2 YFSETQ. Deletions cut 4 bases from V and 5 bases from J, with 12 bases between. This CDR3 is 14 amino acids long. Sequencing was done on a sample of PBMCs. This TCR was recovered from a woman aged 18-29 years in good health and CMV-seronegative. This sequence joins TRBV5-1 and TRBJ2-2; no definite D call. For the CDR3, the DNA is TGCGCCAGCAGCGCCGGAGATAGGACCGGGGAGCTGTTTTTT. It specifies CASSAGDRTGELFF.